This is a list of T cell receptor beta chains from one sample in a study of T-cell reconstitution after alpha-beta-depleted transplantation in children. One entry per CDR3 protein, called by TCRdb with MiXCR from the PCR reads. The sample has 300,000 to 400,000 distinct CDR3 sequences; under 20% are singletons. The sequencing here drew on PBMCs, mostly from graft donor cells, taken 360 days after TCRalphabeta/CD19-depleted stem cell transplant. These receptors all stem from a male patient under 10 years old who had a stem cell transplant for acute lymphoblastic leukemia, so the T cells may come from the graft donor. Each CDR3 is given with its conserved first and last residue. A D gene is named only where the DNA matches it firmly. The listing skips clone size in some rows; elsewhere it reads once, few, many or a size class.

D	size	V	J	DNA	CDR3
TRBD2	NA	TRBV20-1	TRBJ2-7	TGCAGTGCTAGAGATCCCCGGGAGGGCTACGAGCAGTACTTC	CSARDPREGYEQYF
TRBD2	few	TRBV12-3/TRBV12-4	TRBJ2-3	TGTGCCAGCAGTTTAGTAAGCGGGACTTATGCCACAGATACGCAGTATTTT	CASSLVSGTYATDTQYF
NA	few	TRBV6-2/TRBV6-3	TRBJ2-1	TGTGCCAGCAGTTATCGGGGGAGTCCACCCCGGGACGGCAATGAGCAGTTCTTC	CASSYRGSPPRDGNEQFF
NA	few	TRBV6-1	TRBJ2-7	TGTGCCAGCAGCCCGTTAGGGGCCTACTACGAGCAGTACTTC	CASSPLGAYYEQYF
NA	NA	TRBV4-1	TRBJ1-1	TGCGCCAGCAGCCAACGGAGCCGGCGAGAGAACACTGAAGCTTTCTTT	CASSQRSRRENTEAFF
NA	NA	TRBV7-6	TRBJ2-7	TGTGCCAGCAGCTTAGGAGACGCGCCCTACGAGCAGTACTTC	CASSLGDAPYEQYF
NA	NA	TRBV2	TRBJ2-7	TGTGCCAGCAGTGAAGGCCCGGGACAAGGGTACGAGCAGTACTTC	CASSEGPGQGYEQYF
NA	NA	TRBV4-3	TRBJ2-2	TGCGCCAGCAGCCAAGTTGGGATTTTCACCGGGGAGCTGTTTTTT	CASSQVGIFTGELFF
NA	many	TRBV21-1	TRBJ2-3	TGTGCCAGCAGCAAAGGTCCCCCAGGGGTGGGCACAGATACGCAGTATTTT	CASSKGPPGVGTDTQYF
NA	NA	TRBV28	TRBJ1-6	TGTGCCAGCAGTCCTCCTGAGGGTTCTAATTCACCCCTCCACTTT	CASSPPEGSNSPLHF
TRBD2	NA	TRBV6-2/TRBV6-3	TRBJ2-1	TGTGCCAGCAGTTTACGGACTAGCGGGAGTAAGAATGAGCAGTTCTTC	CASSLRTSGSKNEQFF
NA	NA	TRBV4-3	TRBJ1-4	TGCGCCAGCAGTTCTATGGGGGGCTCGGGGGAAAAACTGTTTTTT	CASSSMGGSGEKLFF
TRBD1	once	TRBV9	TRBJ2-1	TGTGCCAGCAGCACCCGGGACAGGGGATGGGATGAGCAGTTCTTC	CASSTRDRGWDEQFF
TRBD2	many	TRBV29-1	TRBJ2-1	TGCAGCGTTGAGGGACTAGCGGATCCTGGGGGGATCTCCTACAATGAGCAGTTCTTC	CSVEGLADPGGISYNEQFF
NA	NA	TRBV30	TRBJ1-2	TGTGCCTGGAGTCACGCGCGACTACTACAGAGAAGGGGCTACACCTTC	CAWSHARLLQRRGYTF
NA	NA	TRBV3-1	TRBJ2-4	TGTGCCAGCAGCCATCGGGGGCTGGACAAAAACATTCAGTACTTC	CASSHRGLDKNIQYF
NA	NA	TRBV18	TRBJ1-6	TGTGCCAGCTCGATCCTAGAAAGCAAGACAAATTCACCCCTCCACTTT	CASSILESKTNSPLHF
TRBD2	many	TRBV6-5	TRBJ2-7	TGTGCCAGCAGTTACTCCGATGGACTAGCGGGAGGGTACGAGCAGTACTTC	CASSYSDGLAGGYEQYF
NA	NA	TRBV28	TRBJ2-3	TGTGCCAGCAGTTTATTAAGTTTCGGCACAGATACGCAGTATTTT	CASSLLSFGTDTQYF
TRBD1	NA	TRBV29-1	TRBJ1-2	TGCAGCGCAGCGACAGGGGGCAACTATGGCTACACCTTC	CSAATGGNYGYTF
TRBD2	few	TRBV4-3	TRBJ2-1	TGCGCCAGCAGCCACGTAGCGGGAGATTCCTACAATGAGCAGTTCTTC	CASSHVAGDSYNEQFF
NA	NA	TRBV20-1	TRBJ2-5	TGCAGTGTTTCGACCTCAACGGTGGGTCAGACCCAGTACTTC	CSVSTSTVGQTQYF
NA	few	TRBV5-1	TRBJ2-7	TGCGCCAGCTCCTGGGGAGAGTTAGCCTACGAGCAGTACTTC	CASSWGELAYEQYF
NA	NA	TRBV6-1	TRBJ2-7	TGTGCCAGCACCCGAAAAGGTGTGGGGGCCTACGAGCAGTACTTC	CASTRKGVGAYEQYF
NA	many	TRBV12-3/TRBV12-4	TRBJ2-1	TGTGCCAGCAGCCTGGGAAGGGTGAATGAGCAGTTCTTC	CASSLGRVNEQFF
NA	few	TRBV10-3	TRBJ2-7	TGTGCCATCAGTGAGGCCCAGGGGGGACCCTACGAGCAGTACTTC	CAISEAQGGPYEQYF
TRBD1	NA	TRBV25-1	TRBJ1-4	TGTGCCAGCAGTGTCAGGGGGCGGGATGAAAAACTGTTTTTT	CASSVRGRDEKLFF
TRBD2	few	TRBV13	TRBJ2-7	TGTGCCAGCAGCCCCGCCGGACTAGCCCCCGCTTACGAGCAGTACTTC	CASSPAGLAPAYEQYF
NA	few	TRBV7-8	TRBJ2-5	TGTGCCAGCAGCTCGACATCTGCAGAGACCCAGTACTTC	CASSSTSAETQYF
TRBD2	NA	TRBV19	TRBJ2-4	TGTGCCAGTAGTACCCGCACTAGCGCTCTAGCCAAAAACATTCAGTACTTC	CASSTRTSALAKNIQYF
TRBD2	many	TRBV27	TRBJ2-7	TGTGCCAGCAGTTTGCGGGAGGGGCCCTACGAGCAGTACTTC	CASSLREGPYEQYF